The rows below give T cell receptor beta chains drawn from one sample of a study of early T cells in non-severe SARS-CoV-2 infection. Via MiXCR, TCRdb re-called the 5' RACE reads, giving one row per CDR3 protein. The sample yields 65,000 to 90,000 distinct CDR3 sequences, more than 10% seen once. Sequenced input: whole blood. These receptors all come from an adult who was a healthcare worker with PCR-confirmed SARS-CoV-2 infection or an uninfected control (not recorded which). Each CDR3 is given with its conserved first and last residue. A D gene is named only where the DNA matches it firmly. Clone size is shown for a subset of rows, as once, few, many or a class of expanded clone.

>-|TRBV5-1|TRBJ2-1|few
TGCGCCAGCAGCTTCGAGGGACCCTCCTACAATGAGCAGTTCTTC
CASSFEGPSYNEQFF
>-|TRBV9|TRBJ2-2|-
TGTGCCAGCAGCGTAGGGGCTTGCGGGCTTGGCGGGGAGCTGTTTTTT
CASSVGACGLGGELFF
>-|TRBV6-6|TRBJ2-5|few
TGTGCCAGCAGTAGGACGGCTGTTCTCGAGACCCAGTACTTC
CASSRTAVLETQYF
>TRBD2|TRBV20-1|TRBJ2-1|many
TGCAGTGCTAGGACCGGGACTAACAATGAGCAGTTCTTC
CSARTGTNNEQFF
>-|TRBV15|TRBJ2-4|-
TGTGCCACCAGCAGAGATGGTAGTGGGGAAGCCAAAAACATTCAGTACTTC
CATSRDGSGEAKNIQYF
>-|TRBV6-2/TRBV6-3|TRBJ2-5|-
TGTGCCAGCAGTTACTCTTCTAGCAGAGAGACTCAGTACTTC
CASSYSSSRETQYF
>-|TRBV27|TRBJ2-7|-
TGTGCCAGCAGTGAGGCGGGAAGAGGGGAGCAGTACTTC
CASSEAGRGEQYF
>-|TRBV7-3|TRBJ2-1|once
TGTGCCAGCAGCTATATAAACGGGGAGCAGTTCTTC
CASSYINGEQFF
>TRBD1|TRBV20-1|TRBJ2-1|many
TGCAGTGCCCGCCGAGGGACTGGTCGGACAGGGGAGCAGTTCTTC
CSARRGTGRTGEQFF
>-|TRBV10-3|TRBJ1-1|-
TGTGCCATCAGAGATAACACTGAAGCTTTCTTT
CAIRDNTEAFF
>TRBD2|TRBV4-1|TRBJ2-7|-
TGCGCCAGCAGGGACATAGCGGGGGGCCGGGGAGAGCAGTACTTC
CASRDIAGGRGEQYF
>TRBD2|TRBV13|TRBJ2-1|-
TGTGCCAGCAGCTTCGAGGGACTAGCGGGAAATAGTAATGAGCAGTTCTTC
CASSFEGLAGNSNEQFF
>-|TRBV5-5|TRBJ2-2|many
TGTGCCAGCAGCTTGGCGAAGTTCCGGACCACCGGGGAGCTGTTTTTT
CASSLAKFRTTGELFF
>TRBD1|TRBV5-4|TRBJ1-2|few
TGTGCCAGCAGCTTGGTTGGGGACAGGGTCGGCGGCTACACCTTC
CASSLVGDRVGGYTF
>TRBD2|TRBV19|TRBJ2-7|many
TGTGCCAGTAGTATAGCGGGAGGCTCCTACGAGCAGTACTTC
CASSIAGGSYEQYF
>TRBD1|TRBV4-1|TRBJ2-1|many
TGCGCCAGCAGCCAAGCGAGGTTCGGGACAGGGGTTTACAATGAGCAGTTCTTC
CASSQARFGTGVYNEQFF
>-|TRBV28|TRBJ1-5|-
TGTGCCAGCAGGACAGGACTCAATCAGCCCCAGCATTTT
CASRTGLNQPQHF
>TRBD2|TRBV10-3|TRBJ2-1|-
TGTGCCATCAGTGCTGCACTAGCGGGGGGTGGTAATGAGCAGTTCTTC
CAISAALAGGGNEQFF
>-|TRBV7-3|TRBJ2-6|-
TGTGCCAGCCTACCCCACTCCTCTGGGGCCAACGTCCTGACTTTC
CASLPHSSGANVLTF
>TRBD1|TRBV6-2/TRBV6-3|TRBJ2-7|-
TGTGCCAGCAGCGACGGACAGGGTCCCTACGAGCAGTACTTC
CASSDGQGPYEQYF
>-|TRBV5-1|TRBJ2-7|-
TGCGCCAGCAGTACCCGGGAGATTCAGTACTTC
CASSTREIQYF
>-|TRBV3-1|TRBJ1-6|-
TGTGCCAGCAGCCAGCGCAATTCACCCCTCCACTTT
CASSQRNSPLHF
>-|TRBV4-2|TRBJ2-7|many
TGTGCCAGCAGCCAAGTGGTGAACGAGCAGTACTTC
CASSQVVNEQYF
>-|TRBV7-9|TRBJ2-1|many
TGTGCCAGCAGCTCAGATCACAGGGCTAATGAGCAGTTCTTC
CASSSDHRANEQFF
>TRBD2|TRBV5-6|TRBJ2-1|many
TGTGCCAGCAGCTGGACTAGCGGGGCTGATGAGCAGTTCTTC
CASSWTSGADEQFF
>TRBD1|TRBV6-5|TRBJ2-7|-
TGTGCCAGCAGTCCCTCCGGGACAGGGGGCTTTTACGAGCAGTACTTC
CASSPSGTGGFYEQYF
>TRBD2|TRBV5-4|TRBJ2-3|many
TGTGCCAGCAGCTTGGGACTAGCGGGCACAGATACGCAGTATTTT
CASSLGLAGTDTQYF
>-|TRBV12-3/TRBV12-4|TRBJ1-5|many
TGTGCCAGCTCGAGGTTGGGAACAGGCGATCAGCCCCAGCATTTT
CASSRLGTGDQPQHF
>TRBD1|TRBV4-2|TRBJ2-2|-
TGTGCCAGCAGCCAAGATTTCCTCGCAGGGGGCACCACCGGGGAGCTGTTTTTT
CASSQDFLAGGTTGELFF
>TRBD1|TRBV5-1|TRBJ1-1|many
TGCGCCAGCAGCTTGCGGGGGACAGGGGCCAAAAACACTGAAGCTTTCTTT
CASSLRGTGAKNTEAFF
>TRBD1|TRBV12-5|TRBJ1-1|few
TGTGCTAGTGGTTCAGGACAGGGCGCGGCTTTCTTT
CASGSGQGAAFF
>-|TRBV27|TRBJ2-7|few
TGTGCCAGCAGTTTATCATCGGGGGCGCGGGAGCAGTACTTC
CASSLSSGAREQYF
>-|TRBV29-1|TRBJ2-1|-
TGCAGCGTTGAAGGTTGGGGGGTGGAAAATGAGCAGTTCTTC
CSVEGWGVENEQFF
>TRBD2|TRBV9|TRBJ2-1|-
TGTGTCAGCAGCGCGATAGCGGGAGGATACAATGAGCAGTTCTTC
CVSSAIAGGYNEQFF
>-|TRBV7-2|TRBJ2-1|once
TGTGCCAGCAGCTTATGGGGGTGGGACAATGAGCAGTTCTTC
CASSLWGWDNEQFF
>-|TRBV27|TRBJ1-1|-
TGTGCCAGCAGTTCCCTTACAGGGCTGGAGTTTGGATTT
CASSSLTGLEFGF
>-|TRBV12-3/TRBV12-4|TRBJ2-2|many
TGTGCCAGCAGGTTGGGAGGCACCGGGGAGCTGTTTTTT
CASRLGGTGELFF
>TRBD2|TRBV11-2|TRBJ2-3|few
TGTGCCAGCAGCTTATTTCGCGGGAGAGGAGATACGCAGTATTTT
CASSLFRGRGDTQYF
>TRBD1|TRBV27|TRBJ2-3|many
TGTGCCAGCTCTACCGGGACAGGGCAAATAGATACGCAGTTTTTT
CASSTGTGQIDTQFF
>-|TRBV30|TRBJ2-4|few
TGTGCCTGTTACGGGGCCTTCCAAAACATTCAGTACTTC
CACYGAFQNIQYF
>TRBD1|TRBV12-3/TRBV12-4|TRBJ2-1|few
TGTGCCAGCAGCCGCCTGGTAGGACAGGGGTACAATGAGCAGTTCTTC
CASSRLVGQGYNEQFF
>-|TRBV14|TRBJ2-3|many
TGTGCCAGCAGCCACATGGGCACAGATACGCAGTATTTT
CASSHMGTDTQYF
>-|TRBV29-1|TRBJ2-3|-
TGCAGCGGAAAGGACTATGTAACAGATACGCAGTATTTT
CSGKDYVTDTQYF
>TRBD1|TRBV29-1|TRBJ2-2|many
TGCAGCGCCGGGACAGGGGGCAACACCGGGGAGCTGTTTTTT
CSAGTGGNTGELFF
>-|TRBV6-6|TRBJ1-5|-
TGTGCCAGCAGTTCCCGGACAGACTATAGCAATCAGCCCCAGCATTTT
CASSSRTDYSNQPQHF